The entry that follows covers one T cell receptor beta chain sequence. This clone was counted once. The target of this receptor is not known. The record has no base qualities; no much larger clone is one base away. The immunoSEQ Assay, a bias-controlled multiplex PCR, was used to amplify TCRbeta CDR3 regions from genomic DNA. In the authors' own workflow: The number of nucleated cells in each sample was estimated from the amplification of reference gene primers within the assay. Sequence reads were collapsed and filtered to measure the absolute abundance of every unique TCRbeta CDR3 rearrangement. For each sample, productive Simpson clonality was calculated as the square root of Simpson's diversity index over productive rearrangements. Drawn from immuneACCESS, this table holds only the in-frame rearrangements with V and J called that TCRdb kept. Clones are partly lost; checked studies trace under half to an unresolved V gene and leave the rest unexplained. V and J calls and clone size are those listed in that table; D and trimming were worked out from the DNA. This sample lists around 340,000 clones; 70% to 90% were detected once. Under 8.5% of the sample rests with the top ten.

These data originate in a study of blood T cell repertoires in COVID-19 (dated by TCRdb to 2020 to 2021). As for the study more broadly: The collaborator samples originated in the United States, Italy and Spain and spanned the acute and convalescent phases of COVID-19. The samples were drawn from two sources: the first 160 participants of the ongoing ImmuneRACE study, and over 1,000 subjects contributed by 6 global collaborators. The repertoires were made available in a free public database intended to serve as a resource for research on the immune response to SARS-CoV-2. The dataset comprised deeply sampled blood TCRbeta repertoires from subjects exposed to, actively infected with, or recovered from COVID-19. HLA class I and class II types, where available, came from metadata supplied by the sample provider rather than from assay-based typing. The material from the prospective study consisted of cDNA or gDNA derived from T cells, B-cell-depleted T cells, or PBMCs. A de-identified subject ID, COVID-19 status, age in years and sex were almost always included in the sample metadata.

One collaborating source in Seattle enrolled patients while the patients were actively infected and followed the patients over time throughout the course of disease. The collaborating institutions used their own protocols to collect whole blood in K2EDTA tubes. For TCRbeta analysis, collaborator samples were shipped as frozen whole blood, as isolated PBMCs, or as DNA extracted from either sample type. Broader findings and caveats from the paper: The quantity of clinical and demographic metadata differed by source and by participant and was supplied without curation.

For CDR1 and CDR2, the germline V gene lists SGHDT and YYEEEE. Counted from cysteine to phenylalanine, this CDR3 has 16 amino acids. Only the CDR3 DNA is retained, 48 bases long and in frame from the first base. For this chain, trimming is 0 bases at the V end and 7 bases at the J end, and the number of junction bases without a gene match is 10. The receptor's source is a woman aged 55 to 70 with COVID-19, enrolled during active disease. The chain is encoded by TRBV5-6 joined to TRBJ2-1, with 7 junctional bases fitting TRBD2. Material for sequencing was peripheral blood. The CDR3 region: CASSLVSRLARNEQFF. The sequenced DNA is TGTGCCAGCAGCTTGGTTAGCCGACTAGCTAGGAATGAGCAGTTCTTC.